Listed here are 17 T cell receptor beta chains from one sample, sequenced in a study of cytotoxic CD8 clonotypes in ibrutinib-treated CLL (dated by TCRdb to the early 2020s). The time point label here, explained by the study, means: approximately twelve months on ibrutinib. The library was produced with the immunoSEQ multiplex PCR assay. TCRdb carries this immuneACCESS record with in-frame sequences only. Its versions omit some clonotypes, under half of them owing to an unresolved V gene in the studies checked, with the rest unexplained. Counted in this sample were about 160,000 clones; roughly 80% of them appeared once. The top ten clonotypes cover roughly 1.9% of the sample. Source: PBMCs, taken after 12 months of ibrutinib treatment. Receptors were obtained from a human donor with chronic lymphocytic leukemia.

The J gene is TRBJ1-2, the V gene TRBV6-6; a possible D gene is TRBD1 (5 bases). The V gene's germline CDR1 is MNHNY and CDR2 SVGAGI (reference sequence). The length of the CDR3 is 11 residues. V lost 5 bases and J 8 bases, leaving 9 bases between the germline ends. The CDR3 coding sequence is TGTGCCAGCAGTCCAGGGTTCGGCTACACCTTC. Protein: CASSPGFGYTF.

The rearrangement uses TRBV5-1 and TRBJ1-3, with D tentatively TRBD1 (5 bases). Germline V gene sequence: CDR1 SGHRS, CDR2 YFSETQ. The CDR3 has 15 amino acids. Trimming took 4 bases from V and 4 from J, leaving 15 bases between them. CDR3 in amino acids: CASSLEGAEGNTIYF. In DNA form, the CDR3 reads TGCGCCAGCAGCCTGGAAGGGGCGGAAGGAAACACCATATATTTT.

J is TRBJ2-7 and V is TRBV5-1; 8 bases are shared with TRBD2. Germline lookup yields CDR1 SGHRS and CDR2 YFSETQ. After removal of 0 bases from V and 0 bases from J, the junction contained 2 bases not matched to a gene. The CDR3 is 15 amino acids. The CDR3 DNA sequence: TGCGCCAGCAGCTTGGTGAGCGGGAGCTCCTACGAGCAGTACTTC. It yields the protein CASSLVSGSSYEQYF. The variable domain in full, with the rest retrieved from reference TRBV5-1 and TRBJ2-7, is KAGVTQTPRYLIKTRGQQVTLSCSPISGHRSVSWYQQTPGQGLQFLFEYFSETQRNKGNFPGRFSGRQFSNSRSEMNVSTLELGDSALYLCASSLVSGSSYEQYFGPGTRLTVT.

This chain joins TRBV27 and TRBJ2-3; D is uncertain. V was clipped by 5 bases and J by 0 bases, with 15 bases between them. This CDR3 has 16 amino acids. Germline V gene lookup returns CDR1 MNHEY and CDR2 SMNVEV (reference sequence). This CDR3 reads CASSRQRRASTDTQYF. The CDR3 nucleotides are TGTGCCAGCAGTAGGCAACGTAGAGCTAGCACAGATACGCAGTATTTT.

The J gene is TRBJ1-2, the V gene TRBV28, with D perhaps TRBD1 (5 bases). V was clipped by 5 bases and J by 8 bases, with 18 bases between them. The CDR3 loop spans 14 amino acids. The germline V gene has CDR1 MDHEN and CDR2 SYDVKM. CDR3 region: CASSLRDGGWGYTF. The CDR3, as DNA: TGTGCCAGCAGTCTAAGGGACGGCGGTTGGGGCTACACCTTC.

This chain uses TRBV5-1 with TRBJ2-7; 7 bases align to TRBD1. This CDR3 region has 14 residues. Trimming removed 8 bases from V and 3 bases from J; junction bases left unmatched: 11. CDR1 and CDR2 (germline): SGHRS, YFSETQ. CDR3 region: CASSKQGSDYEQYF. The CDR3 bases are TGCGCCAGTTCCAAACAGGGGTCTGACTACGAGCAGTACTTC. The whole variable domain, filled in from reference TRBV5-1 and TRBJ2-7, reads KAGVTQTPRYLIKTRGQQVTLSCSPISGHRSVSWYQQTPGQGLQFLFEYFSETQRNKGNFPGRFSGRQFSNSRSEMNVSTLELGDSALYLCASSKQGSDYEQYFGPGTRLTVT.

V gene TRBV19 combines with J gene TRBJ2-6, with a possible D match to TRBD2 (6 bases). There are 16 residues in the CDR3. Deletions cut 5 bases from V and 2 bases from J, with 13 bases between. Germline lookup yields CDR1 LNHDA and CDR2 SQIVND (reference sequence). The CDR3 loop reads CASSRRVLTGANVLTF. In nucleotides, the CDR3 is TGTGCCAGTAGTCGGAGGGTATTGACTGGGGCCAACGTCCTGACTTTC.

This chain links TRBV7-2 with TRBJ2-5; 8 positions match TRBD1. The J call may be faulty, since TRBJ2-7 better matches the DNA end. The V gene's germline CDR1 is SGHTA and CDR2 FQGNSA. The CDR3 runs to 13 residues. CDR3 region: CASSLGQVNEQYF. DNA for the CDR3: TGTGCCAGCAGCCTGGGACAGGTCAACGAGCAGTACTTC.

The chain combines TRBV21-1 with TRBJ1-2. TRBV21-1 is listed as a pseudogene. The CDR3 spans 17 residues. The CDR3 loop reads CASSKENGRGVNYGYTF. In DNA, the CDR3 is TGTGCCAGCAGCAAAGAGAACGGACGGGGGGTTAACTATGGCTACACCTTC.

The chain recombines TRBV6-5 with TRBJ2-7; 7 bases map to TRBD1. CDR1 and CDR2 from the germline V gene are MNHEY and SVGAGI. The CDR3 has 16 residues. The J segment lost 1 base and the V segment lost 2 bases, leaving 8 bases of the junction unmatched. The CDR3 bases are TGTGCCAGCAGTTACATTCCGGGACAGAGGTCCTACGAGCAGTACTTC. Residues: CASSYIPGQRSYEQYF.

A word on this clone: An end of the junction differs from the germline gene, which may be a read error. This chain links TRBV28 with TRBJ2-1; weak D call: TRBD1 (5 bases). Germline V gene sequence: CDR1 MDHEN, CDR2 SYDVKM. CDR3 length: 13 amino acids. CDR3 sequence: CASSPPVLSVGLF. In DNA form, the CDR3 reads TGTGCCAGCAGTCCGCCTGTATTGTCAGTGGGGCTCTTC.

A note on this clone: Different DNA sequences within this sample yield the same CDR3. This rearrangement joins TRBV9 to TRBJ2-3; D gene unclear. Germline V gene sequence: CDR1 SGDLS, CDR2 YYNGEE. The CDR3 loop spans 12 amino acids. V dropped 0 bases and J dropped 4 bases, with 3 bases sitting between them. Here the CDR3 reads CASSVGADTQYF. CDR3 coding DNA: TGTGCCAGCAGCGTAGGAGCAGATACGCAGTATTTT.

The chain has TRBV18 and TRBJ2-1; D is unclear. Trimming pared 1 base from V and 8 bases from J, leaving 15 bases between. The germline V gene has CDR1 KGHSH and CDR2 LQKENI. This CDR3 spans 15 amino acids. CDR3 sequence reads: CASSPQAQSSHEQFF. The CDR3 DNA reads TGTGCCAGCTCACCACAGGCCCAATCGAGTCATGAGCAGTTCTTC.

The V call is TRBV14, the J call TRBJ1-1; 7 nucleotides align to TRBD1. The length of the CDR3 is 15 residues. J was trimmed by 5 bases and V by 0 bases; bases with no gene match: 6. Looked up from germline, CDR1 is SGHDN and CDR2 is FVKESK. CDR3 sequence: CASSQDRQGVTEAFF. CDR3 sequence (DNA): TGTGCCAGCAGCCAAGATCGGCAGGGGGTGACTGAAGCTTTCTTT.

This clone appeared once. The chain has TRBV19 and TRBJ2-2; weak D call: TRBD1 (5 bases). Trimming removed 6 bases from V and 4 bases from J, with 15 bases in between. The CDR3 has 15 residues. The germline gives CDR1 LNHDA, CDR2 SQIVND (reference sequence). This CDR3 reads CASRRGPGLTGELFF. In DNA form, the CDR3 reads TGTGCCAGTAGACGCGGCCCAGGGCTCACCGGGGAGCTGTTTTTT.

The rearrangement links TRBV18 to TRBJ1-6, with TRBD1 matching 8 bases. Germline assignment: CDR1 KGHSH and CDR2 LQKENI. The CDR3 is 17 amino acids. J gave up 5 bases and V 0 bases, and 6 bases lay outside the gene matches. In DNA form, the CDR3 reads TGTGCCAGCTCACCACCGAGCCGGACAGGGAATAATTCACCCCTCCACTTT. Amino acids: CASSPPSRTGNNSPLHF.

The chain joins TRBV19 to TRBJ1-2, with TRBD1 as a possible D gene (6 bases). The V gene's germline CDR1 is LNHDA and CDR2 SQIVND (reference sequence). The CDR3 is 16 amino acids. Between the trimmed V and J ends, which lost 1 base and 2 bases, there was a span of 14 bases. The CDR3 DNA sequence: TGTGCCAGTAGTATAGGTACGCCGGGACAAAACTATGGCTACACCTTC. This gives the protein CASSIGTPGQNYGYTF.